This T cell receptor beta chain was sequenced during a study of T cells expressing NK-cell markers. Study overall: Sequencing of TCR beta repertoires drew on sorted CD3+CD56+NKG2C+, CD3+CD56+NKG2C- and CD3+CD56-NKG2C+ T cells.

Study conclusions and caveats: A range of about 1.0-8% of CD8+ T cells consisted of dominant NKG2C+ clonotypes in 5 to 7 donors. The study left the HCMV specificity of expanded NKG2C+ T cell clones unresolved.

Germline CDR1 is KGHDR and CDR2 is SFDVKD. CDR3 size: 15 residues. cDNA encoding TCR beta was synthesized via 5'RACE template switching incorporating UMIs. Reanalyzing the 5' RACE reads, TCRdb keeps one entry per CDR3 protein, without DNA. The repertoire shows some 440,000 distinct CDR3 sequences; the top ten hold more than 1.4%. As for this clonotype: Its matching antigen is unknown.

The rearrangement uses TRBV24-1 and TRBJ1-1. Source material: blood T cells: a sorted CD56 or NKG2C T cell subset, CD4+ or CD8+ T cells, or bulk PBMC T cells (not recorded which). This clonotype was obtained from a woman between 45 and 65 years old in good health. CDR3 sequence reads: CATRGGSLMNTEAFF.